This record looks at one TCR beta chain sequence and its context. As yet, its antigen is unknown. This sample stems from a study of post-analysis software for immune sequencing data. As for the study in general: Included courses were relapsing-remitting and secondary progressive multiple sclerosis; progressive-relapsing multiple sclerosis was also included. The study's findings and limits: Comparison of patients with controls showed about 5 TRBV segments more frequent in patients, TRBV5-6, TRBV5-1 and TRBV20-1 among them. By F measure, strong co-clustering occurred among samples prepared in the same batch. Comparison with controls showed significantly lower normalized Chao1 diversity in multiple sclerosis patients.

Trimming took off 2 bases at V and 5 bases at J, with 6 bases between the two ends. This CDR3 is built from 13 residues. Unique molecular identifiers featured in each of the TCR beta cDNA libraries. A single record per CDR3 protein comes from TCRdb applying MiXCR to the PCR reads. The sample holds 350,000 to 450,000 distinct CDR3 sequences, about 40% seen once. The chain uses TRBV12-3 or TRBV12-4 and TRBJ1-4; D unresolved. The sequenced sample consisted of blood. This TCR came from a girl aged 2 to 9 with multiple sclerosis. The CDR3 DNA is TGTGCCAGCAGTTTACAGGAAAATGAAAAACTGTTTTTT. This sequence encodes CASSLQENEKLFF.